The 21 T cell receptor beta chains below come from one sample, sequenced in a study of regulatory T cells in long-lasting Graves disease. Time point reported: newly diagnosed GD, antithyroid drugs for less than 3 months. The TCR library was prepared using RNA isolated from PBMCs. Arm-PCR with iRepertoire HTBI primers amplified the CDR3 regions for these TCR beta libraries. TCRdb called the multiplex PCR reads again in MiXCR, with one record for every CDR3 protein. The repertoire includes 400,000 to 500,000 distinct CDR3 sequences, roughly 15% of them detected once, and 20% to 25% sits in the top ten. The sample was also reused in another study, on T cells in Graves' hyperthyroidism and ophthalmopathy.

The specimen comprised peripheral blood mononuclear cells (PBMCs), sampled at new diagnosis, from a patient treated with antithyroid drugs. Receptors were obtained from a young woman with Graves disease.

The chain has TRBV2 and TRBJ2-4; 9 nucleotides match TRBD2. V lost 2 bases and J lost 4; bases outside the gene matches: 3. The CDR3 spans 15 residues. Germline V CDR1 and CDR2: SNHLY, FYNNEI. This CDR3 is CASSERRGGKNIQYF. In nucleotides, the CDR3 is TGTGCCAGCAGTGAAAGGCGGGGGGGTAAAAACATTCAGTACTTC.

This clonotype was counted at least ten times. The chain joins TRBV7-2 to TRBJ2-5; D possibly corresponds to TRBD2 (6 bases). The CDR3 consists of 14 residues. V lost 5 bases and J 7 bases, leaving 17 bases between the germline ends. CDR1 is SGHTA and CDR2 is FQGNSA in the germline V gene. Written as DNA, the CDR3 is TGTGCCAGCAGCGCGGGGATCATGGAGGGGACCCAGTACTTC. Its translation: CASSAGIMEGTQYF.

The chain couples TRBV6-1 to TRBJ2-7; possible D gene TRBD1, 8 bases. Trimming left V 5 bases short and J 4 bases short, with 15 bases between. Germline CDR1 and CDR2: MNHNS and SASEGT. The CDR3 contains 14 residues. CDR3 sequence (DNA): TGTGCCAGCAGTCTAGCGGACAGGGCATACGAGCAGTACTTC. Translated, it gives CASSLADRAYEQYF.

The rearrangement joins TRBV5-1 to TRBJ1-6; the D gene is possibly TRBD1 (5 bases). Trimming shortened V by 4 bases and J by 8 bases, and 13 bases separated the two germline ends. CDR3 length equals 14 residues. CDR1 and CDR2 (germline): SGHRS, YFSETQ. The CDR3 is CASSLNVGDSPLHF. CDR3 DNA sequence: TGCGCCAGCAGCCTGAACGTGGGGGATTCACCCCTCCACTTT. Full variable domain (remainder filled in from reference TRBV5-1 and TRBJ1-6): KAGVTQTPRYLIKTRGQQVTLSCSPISGHRSVSWYQQTPGQGLQFLFEYFSETQRNKGNFPGRFSGRQFSNSRSEMNVSTLELGDSALYLCASSLNVGDSPLHFGNGTRLTVT.

Only a few counts were recorded for this clonotype. The chain has TRBV12-3 or TRBV12-4 and TRBJ2-1, with 9 bases identical to TRBD2. Unmatched junction bases numbered 11, after V lost 8 bases and J lost 6 bases. The CDR3 totals 15 residues. In DNA form, the CDR3 reads TGTGCCAGCGGGGGCGGGAGGGCCGTAGGCAATGAGCAGTTCTTC. This encodes CASGGGRAVGNEQFF.

This clonotype was seen a handful of times. A much larger clone is a single base away; this may be a read error. In this CDR3 the conserved last residue, phenylalanine or tryptophan, is missing, so a read error is likely. The V and J genes are TRBV7-9 and TRBJ2-1; 9 bases agree with TRBD1. Germline CDR1 is SEHNR and CDR2 is FQNEAQ (reference sequence). Losses at the gene ends were 5 bases for V and 4 bases for J; bases not matched to a gene: 3. The CDR3 extends over 14 amino acids. CDR3 sequence: CASSIGQGYNEQFL. CDR3 sequence (DNA): TGTGCCAGCAGCATAGGACAGGGGTACAATGAGCAGTTCCTC.

Regarding this clonotype: Germline and junction disagree at one end, which may indicate a read error. The chain is built from TRBV7-7 and TRBJ2-3; D may be TRBD1 or TRBD2 (5 bases each). The CDR3 sequence is 14 residues long. CDR1 is SSHAT, CDR2 FNYEAQ, per germline (reference sequence). DNA for the CDR3: TGTGCTAGCAGTTCCGGGACCCAGGGAGATACGCAGTATTTT. The encoded protein is CASSSGTQGDTQYF.

This clonotype was seen at least ten times. The chain recombines TRBV27 with TRBJ2-5; D is unresolved. V was trimmed by 4 bases and J by 7 bases, leaving 7 bases between them. The CDR3 is made up of 11 amino acids. From germline, CDR1 is MNHEY and CDR2 SMNVEV (reference sequence). The CDR3 region has the DNA TGTGCCAGCAGTTCGGTTGGGACCCAGTACTTC. It specifies CASSSVGTQYF.

The gene calls are TRBV9 and TRBJ2-5; 8 bases agree with TRBD1. The V segment lost 4 bases and the J segment 2 bases; nucleotides outside the gene matches: 7. The CDR3 runs to 15 residues. In germline, CDR1 is SGDLS, CDR2 YYNGEE. The CDR3 loop is CASSPGDRIQETQYF. CDR3 nucleotide sequence: TGTGCCAGCAGCCCCGGGGACAGGATTCAAGAGACCCAGTACTTC.

This clonotype came up many times. This chain joins TRBV6-1 and TRBJ1-6; no firm D call. The CDR3 consists of 17 residues. The germline V gene has CDR1 MNHNS and CDR2 SASEGT. The V gene lost 0 bases and the J gene lost 4 bases, with 13 bases spanning the gap. CDR3 loop: CASSEADLGGYNSPLHF. In DNA, the CDR3 is TGTGCCAGCAGTGAAGCGGACCTAGGAGGGTATAATTCACCCCTCCACTTT.

This clonotype came up many times. V gene TRBV12-3 or TRBV12-4 combines with J gene TRBJ1-1, with D hard to call. The length of the CDR3 is 16 residues. V shed 2 bases and J shed 3 bases, with 16 bases lying between them. The CDR3 nucleotides are TGTGCCAGCAGTTTAAGGGTCGGGGTTGGGTACACTGAAGCTTTCTTT. Its protein product is CASSLRVGVGYTEAFF.

This clonotype appeared many times. J is TRBJ2-1 and V is TRBV30, with 9 bases matching TRBD1. Trimming cost V 0 bases and J 4 bases; bases outside gene matches: 4. The CDR3 sequence is 15 residues long. Per germline, CDR1 GTSNPN and CDR2 SVGIG (reference sequence). The CDR3 bases are TGTGCCTGGAGTGTGGGACAGGGCGGGTACAATGAGCAGTTCTTC. Protein: CAWSVGQGGYNEQFF.

This clonotype was found many times. The CDR3 DNA sequence: TGTGCCAGCAGTCTGGGCGGTCTAGCCAAAAACATTCAGTACTTC. This codes for CASSLGGLAKNIQYF. The chain links TRBV28 to TRBJ2-4; D not certain. Trimming stripped 5 bases from V and 0 bases from J, with 11 bases between. CDR1 and CDR2 (germline): MDHEN, SYDVKM. The CDR3 is made up of 15 amino acids.

The sample holds many counts of this clonotype. V is TRBV11-2 and J is TRBJ2-1; 11 bases agree with TRBD2. The CDR3 spans 13 residues. V trimming: 6 bases; J trimming: 5 bases; junction bases outside the gene matches: 0. Germline assignment: CDR1 SGHAT and CDR2 FQNNGV. This CDR3 is CASRLAGDNEQFF. CDR3 coding DNA: TGTGCCAGCAGACTAGCGGGAGACAATGAGCAGTTCTTC.

This clonotype has a count of ten or more. The rearrangement uses TRBV10-3 and TRBJ2-1, with D perhaps TRBD1 (6 bases). This CDR3 region has 14 residues. Germline V lookup: CDR1 ENHRY, CDR2 SYGVKD. V was trimmed by 4 bases and J by 8 bases, leaving 15 bases between them. The CDR3 DNA follows: TGTGCCATCAGTGGGCCACAGGGAAGCGATGAGCAGTTCTTC. Protein product: CAISGPQGSDEQFF.

There are a few counts of this clonotype. The chain links TRBV19 to TRBJ2-2, with 9 nucleotides matching TRBD1. With V trimmed by 4 bases and J by 4 bases, 10 bases remained unmatched. CDR3 length equals 17 residues. Germline CDR1 LNHDA, CDR2 SQIVND (reference sequence). The chain's CDR3 is CASSNEGWTGVTGELFF. CDR3 in DNA: TGTGCCAGTAGTAACGAGGGGTGGACAGGGGTCACCGGGGAGCTGTTTTTT.

V and J are TRBV7-2 and TRBJ1-2; possible D gene TRBD1, 6 bases. The germline V and J ends were trimmed by 3 bases and 6 bases, with 17 bases remaining between them. Looked up from germline, CDR1 is SGHTA and CDR2 is FQGNSA. CDR3 length: 15 residues. CDR3 in DNA: TGTGCCAGCAGCTTTAGAAAGGGGGGAGGGGATGGCTACACCTTC. Translating it yields CASSFRKGGGDGYTF.

A few counts support this clonotype. The V and J genes are TRBV14 and TRBJ2-7, with D tentatively TRBD1 (6 bases). V shed 3 bases and J shed 4 bases, with 10 bases lying between them. Germline V lookup: CDR1 SGHDN, CDR2 FVKESK. This CDR3 is built from 13 residues. The CDR3 protein is CASSQRQGYEQYF. The CDR3 DNA is TGTGCCAGCAGCCAGAGGCAGGGGTACGAGCAGTACTTC.

This clonotype appeared many times. The chain couples TRBV3-1 to TRBJ2-7, with 9 nucleotides matching TRBD2. The CDR3 totals 15 residues. V shed 4 bases and J 4 bases; nucleotides not matched to a gene: 8. Germline V CDR1 and CDR2: LGHDT, YNNKEL (reference sequence). The CDR3 DNA reads TGTGCCAGCAGCCCCGAGTCTAGCGGGATTTACGAGCAGTACTTC. Translation gives CASSPESSGIYEQYF.

This clonotype appeared a few times. The rearrangement joins TRBV13 to TRBJ1-2; D unclear. The CDR3 has 15 residues. Germline V gene sequence: CDR1 PRHDT, CDR2 FYEKMQ (reference sequence). V lost 2 bases, J lost 4 bases, and 14 bases lay in between. The CDR3 coding sequence is TGTGCCAGCAGCTTACTTCTCCTGGGGTCCTATGGCTACACCTTC. This gives the protein CASSLLLLGSYGYTF. Looking up the rest from reference TRBV13 and TRBJ1-2 gives the full variable domain: AAGVIQSPRHLIKEKRETATLKCYPIPRHDTVYWYQQGPGQDPQFLISFYEKMQSDKGSIPDRFSAQQFSDYHSELNMSSLELGDSALYFCASSLLLLGSYGYTFGSGTRLTVV.

The sample holds many counts of this clonotype. The chain combines TRBV5-1 with TRBJ1-1, with 10 bases aligning to TRBD1. Trimming took 4 bases from V and 6 from J; bases not matched to a gene: 3. The CDR3 consists of 13 residues. The germline CDR1 and CDR2 sequences are SGHRS and YFSETQ. CDR3 in amino acids: CASSTGQGAEAFF. As DNA, the CDR3 is TGCGCCAGCAGCACAGGACAGGGGGCTGAAGCTTTCTTT.